This T cell receptor (beta chain) appears in the sequencing data of a study of T cell repertoires in cytomegalovirus infection. On the study more broadly: Signatures in public TCR beta sequences pointed to both CMV infection and matching HLA type. Study-wide points: Cumulative frequency (of public TCR beta family members) identified carriers of CMV plus the relevant HLA. HLA-C-restricted CMV-specific TCR beta clonotypes were dominant in the ex vivo response.

Concerning this clonotype: Antigen unknown.

This CDR3 spans 14 amino acids. The V and J ends lost 5 bases and 2 bases, in that order; junction bases with no gene match: 4. Per germline, CDR1 SGHTA and CDR2 FQGNSA. TCRdb called the reads again in MiXCR, with one record for every CDR3 protein. Seen here are more than 250,000 distinct CDR3 sequences, 25% observed once, and the top ten hold roughly 15%. The chain combines TRBV7-2 with TRBJ2-3; 7 bases line up with TRBD1. The input for sequencing was cultured PBMCs, taken from culture after CMV antigen stimulation. The sequence came from a human donor in good health (CMV status not recorded). Some clones in this sample may be carry-over from other donors' samples. The DNA of the CDR3 is TGTGCCAGCAGCCTAGGACAGGTCACAGATACGCAGTATTTT. Translation: CASSLGQVTDTQYF.